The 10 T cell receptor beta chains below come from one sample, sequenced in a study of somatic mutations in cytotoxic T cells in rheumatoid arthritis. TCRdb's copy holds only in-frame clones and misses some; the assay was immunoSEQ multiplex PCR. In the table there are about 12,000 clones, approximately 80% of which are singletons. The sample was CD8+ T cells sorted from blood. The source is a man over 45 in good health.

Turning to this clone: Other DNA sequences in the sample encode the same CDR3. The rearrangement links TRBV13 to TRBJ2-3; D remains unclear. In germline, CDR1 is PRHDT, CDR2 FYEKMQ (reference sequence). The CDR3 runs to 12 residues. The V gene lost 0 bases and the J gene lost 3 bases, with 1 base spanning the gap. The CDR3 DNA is TGTGCCAGCAGCTTAGGTACAGATACGCAGTATTTT. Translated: CASSLGTDTQYF.

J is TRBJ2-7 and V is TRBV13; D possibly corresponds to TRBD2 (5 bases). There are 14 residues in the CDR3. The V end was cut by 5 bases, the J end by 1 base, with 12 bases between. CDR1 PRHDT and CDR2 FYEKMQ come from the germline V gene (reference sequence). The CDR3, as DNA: TGTGCCAGCAGCCTCGGGGTGGGGTCCTACGAGCAGTACTTC. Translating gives CASSLGVGSYEQYF.

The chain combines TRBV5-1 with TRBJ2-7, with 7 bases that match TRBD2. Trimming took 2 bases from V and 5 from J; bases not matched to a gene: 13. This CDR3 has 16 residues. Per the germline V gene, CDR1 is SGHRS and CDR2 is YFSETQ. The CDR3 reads CASSLGPGGLQDEQYV. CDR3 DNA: TGCGCCAGCAGCTTAGGGCCGGGGGGTCTCCAGGACGAGCAGTACGTC.

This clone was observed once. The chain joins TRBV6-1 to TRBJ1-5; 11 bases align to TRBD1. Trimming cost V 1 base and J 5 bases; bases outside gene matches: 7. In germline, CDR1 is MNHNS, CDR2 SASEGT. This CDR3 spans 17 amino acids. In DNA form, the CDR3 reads TGTGCCAGCAGTGAAGTTCGGGACAGGGGGGCAGATCAGCCCCAGCATTTT. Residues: CASSEVRDRGADQPQHF.

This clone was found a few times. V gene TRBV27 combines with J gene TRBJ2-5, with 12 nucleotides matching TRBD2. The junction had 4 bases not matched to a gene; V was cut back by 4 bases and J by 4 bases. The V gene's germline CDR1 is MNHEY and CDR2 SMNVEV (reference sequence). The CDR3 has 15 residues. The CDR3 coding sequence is TGTGCCAGCAGTTCACTAGCGGGAGGCCGAGAGACCCAGTACTTC. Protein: CASSSLAGGRETQYF.

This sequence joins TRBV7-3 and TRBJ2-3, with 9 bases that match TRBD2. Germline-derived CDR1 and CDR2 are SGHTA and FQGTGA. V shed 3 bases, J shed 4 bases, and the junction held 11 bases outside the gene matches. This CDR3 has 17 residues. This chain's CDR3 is CASSLGRAGGPPDTQYF. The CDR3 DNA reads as TGTGCCAGCAGCTTGGGCCGGGCGGGAGGGCCCCCAGATACGCAGTATTTT.

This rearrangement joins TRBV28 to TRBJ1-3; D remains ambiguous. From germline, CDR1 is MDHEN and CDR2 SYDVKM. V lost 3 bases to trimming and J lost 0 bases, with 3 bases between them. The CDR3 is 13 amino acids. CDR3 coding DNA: TGTGCCAGCAGTTTGGGCTCTGGAAACACCATATATTTT. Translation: CASSLGSGNTIYF.

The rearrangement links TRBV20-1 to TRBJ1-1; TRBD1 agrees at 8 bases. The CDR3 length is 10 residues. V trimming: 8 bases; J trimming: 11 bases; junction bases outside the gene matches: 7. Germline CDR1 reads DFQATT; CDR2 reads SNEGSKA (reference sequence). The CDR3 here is CSSGGVWAFF. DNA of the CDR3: TGCAGTTCAGGGGGCGTGTGGGCTTTCTTT.

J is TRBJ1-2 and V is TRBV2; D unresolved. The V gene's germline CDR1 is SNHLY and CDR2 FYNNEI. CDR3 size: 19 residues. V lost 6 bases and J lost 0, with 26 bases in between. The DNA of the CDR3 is TGTGCCAGCAGAGACGTTCGGGGAGAATACCTCTTAGCTAACTATGGCTACACCTTC. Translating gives CASRDVRGEYLLANYGYTF.

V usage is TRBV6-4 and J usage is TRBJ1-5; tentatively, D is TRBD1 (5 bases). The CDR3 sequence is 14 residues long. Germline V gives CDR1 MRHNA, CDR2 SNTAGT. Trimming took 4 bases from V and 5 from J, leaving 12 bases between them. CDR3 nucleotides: TGTGCCAGCAGTGTCCCAGGGACCGATCAGCCCCAGCATTTT. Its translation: CASSVPGTDQPQHF.